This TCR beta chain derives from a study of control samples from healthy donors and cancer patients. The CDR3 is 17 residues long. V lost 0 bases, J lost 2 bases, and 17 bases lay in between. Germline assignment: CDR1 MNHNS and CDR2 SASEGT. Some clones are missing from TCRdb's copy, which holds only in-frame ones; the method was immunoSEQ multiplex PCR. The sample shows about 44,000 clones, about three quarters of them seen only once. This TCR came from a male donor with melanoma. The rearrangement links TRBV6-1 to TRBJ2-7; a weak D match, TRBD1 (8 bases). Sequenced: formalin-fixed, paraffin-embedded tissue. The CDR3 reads CASSEAPTGGATYEQYF. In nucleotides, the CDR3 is TGTGCCAGCAGTGAAGCGCCAACAGGGGGGGCTACCTACGAGCAGTACTTC.